This record concerns one T cell receptor beta chain sequence. Its specificity is not known. The sample belongs to a study of shared clonotypes between healthy human individuals. As for the study in general: The study used three CD4 naive, three CD4 memory, two CD8 naive and one CD8 memory plate per donor.

Overall study results and limits: The study generally estimated greater richness for naive than memory subsets.

The repertoire was sequenced with immunoSEQ multiplex PCR; TCRdb's copy has only in-frame clones and lacks some. In the table there are approximately 980,000 clones, 70% to 85% of which are singletons. Germline V gene data show CDR1 as SGHVS and CDR2 as FNYEAQ. The V end lost 6 bases, the J end lost 4 bases, and 18 bases lay between the germline ends. The CDR3 has 15 amino acids. This chain connects TRBV7-6 to TRBJ1-2; tentatively, D is TRBD1 (6 bases). The receptor was isolated from a man aged 18 to 35 in good health. The sample consisted of memory CD4+ T cells sorted from blood. Subset given: CD45RA-negative fraction. CDR3 sequence (DNA): TGTGCCAGCAGACCCATTGGGGGCGCGTCCTATGGCTACACCTTC. The encoded protein is CASRPIGGASYGYTF.